The sequence of this TCR beta chain was determined in a study of T cell responses to AZD1222 COVID-19 vaccine. Whole-study context: Doses given second, at about 4 or about 12 weeks, were pooled.

Libraries were prepared by immunoSEQ multiplex PCR; TCRdb keeps only in-frame clonotypes and omits some of them. The profile shows 100,000 to 150,000 clones, 80% to 90% of them singletons. The V end lost 2 bases, the J end lost 3 bases, and 17 bases lay between the germline ends. Germline assignment: CDR1 SGHRS and CDR2 YFSETQ. The CDR3 runs to 16 residues. Sequencing used peripheral blood, obtained on day 0 of AZD1222 vaccination. This clonotype was obtained from an adult in good health. The genes are TRBV5-1 and TRBJ1-1; D unresolved. CDR3: CASSFNSRLGDTEAFF. The CDR3 DNA sequence: TGCGCCAGCAGCTTTAACTCGAGGTTGGGCGACACTGAAGCTTTCTTT.